A single sample is the source of the 7 T cell receptor beta chains below, sequenced in a study of blood T cell repertoires in COVID-19. Some clones are missing from TCRdb's copy, which holds only in-frame ones; the method was immunoSEQ multiplex PCR. The sample has roughly 400,000 clones; 85% to 90% are singletons. Source material: PBMCs or T cells enriched from blood (not recorded which). The receptors stem from a woman aged 25 to 39 who had recovered from COVID-19.

This clone was seen only once. V gene TRBV12-3 or TRBV12-4 combines with J gene TRBJ1-2; 7 nucleotides agree with TRBD1. CDR3 length: 13 amino acids. The trim removed 7 bases at V and 3 bases at J, leaving 5 bases unmatched. CDR3 DNA sequence: TGTGCCAGCACCACCGGGACAGACTATGGCTACACCTTC. It translates to CASTTGTDYGYTF.

The chain couples TRBV7-8 to TRBJ1-2, with D hard to call. The ends were cut back, 6 bases at V and 12 bases at J, with 20 bases in the middle. The CDR3 loop spans 13 amino acids. CDR1 is SGHVS, CDR2 FQNEAQ, per germline. Here the CDR3 reads CASRTNKEGTHTF. The CDR3 DNA reads as TGTGCCAGCAGAACCAATAAGGAGGGTACTCACACCTTC.

CDR3 protein: CASSFPRVRTEAFF. DNA of the CDR3: TGTGCCAGCAGCTTTCCCAGGGTCAGAACTGAAGCTTTCTTT. V usage is TRBV5-6 and J usage is TRBJ1-1, with a weak D call TRBD1 (5 bases). The CDR3 runs 14 residues. Per the germline V gene, CDR1 is SGHDT and CDR2 is YYEEEE. Trimming left V 2 bases short and J 5 bases short, with 13 bases between.

The chain has TRBV27 and TRBJ2-7; possible D gene TRBD1, 7 bases. CDR1 and CDR2 (germline): MNHEY, SMNVEV (reference sequence). This CDR3 region has 15 residues. With 5 bases removed from V and 3 bases from J, the gap between germline ends came to 17 bases. The CDR3 DNA sequence: TGTGCCAGCAGTCAAGGGGCGGGACAGAACTACGAGCAGTACTTC. This sequence encodes CASSQGAGQNYEQYF.

The V and J genes are TRBV7-3 and TRBJ1-1; 11 bases fit TRBD1. Germline CDR1 SGHTA, CDR2 FQGTGA. The junction had 6 bases not matched to a gene; V was cut back by 2 bases and J by 4 bases. This CDR3 comprises 16 residues. CDR3 bases: TGTGCCAGCAGCTTATTAGGACAGGGGGCCAGCACTGAAGCTTTCTTT. Translating gives CASSLLGQGASTEAFF.

V is TRBV30 and J is TRBJ1-4; TRBD1 matches 8 bases. Germline CDR1 GTSNPN, CDR2 SVGIG (reference sequence). The J segment lost 7 bases and the V segment lost 5 bases, leaving 12 bases of the junction unmatched. The CDR3 consists of 15 residues. In nucleotides, the CDR3 is TGTGCCTGGGACTATTCAGGGGGCGTTGGTGAAAAACTGTTTTTT. It is translated as CAWDYSGGVGEKLFF.

As concerns this clone: Other DNA sequences of this sample code for an identical CDR3. In nucleotides, the CDR3 is TGCGCCAGCAGCGCAGGTGCTGGGCAGCCCCAGCATTTT. Protein sequence: CASSAGAGQPQHF. J is TRBJ1-5 and V is TRBV10-1; D remains ambiguous. Deletions cut 6 bases from V and 7 bases from J, with 13 bases between. Looked up from germline, CDR1 is WNHNN and CDR2 is SYGVQD (reference sequence). The CDR3 is 13 residues long.